Given below is one T cell receptor (beta chain) in context. The sample is drawn from a study of identical twins. A universal primer binding site was introduced by template switching. The final cDNA contained unique molecular identifiers. Using its own MiXCR run on the 5' RACE reads, TCRdb lists one record per CDR3 protein. The sample includes hundreds of thousands of distinct CDR3 sequences, 8% to 9% of them seen just once. In addition, the sample was reused for a study of yellow fever vaccine responses in identical twins.

The receptor comes from a woman aged 18-35 years in good health. Sequencing was carried out using PBMCs.

The CDR3: CASSARLGGDNEQFF. CDR3 DNA sequence: TGTGCCAGCAGCGCCCGCCTAGGGGGAGACAATGAGCAGTTCTTC. This chain joins TRBV9 and TRBJ2-1, with D perhaps matching TRBD1 (6 bases). Trimming left V 3 bases short and J 5 bases short, with 15 bases between. The CDR3 loop spans 15 amino acids. CDR1 is SGDLS, CDR2 YYNGEE, per germline.